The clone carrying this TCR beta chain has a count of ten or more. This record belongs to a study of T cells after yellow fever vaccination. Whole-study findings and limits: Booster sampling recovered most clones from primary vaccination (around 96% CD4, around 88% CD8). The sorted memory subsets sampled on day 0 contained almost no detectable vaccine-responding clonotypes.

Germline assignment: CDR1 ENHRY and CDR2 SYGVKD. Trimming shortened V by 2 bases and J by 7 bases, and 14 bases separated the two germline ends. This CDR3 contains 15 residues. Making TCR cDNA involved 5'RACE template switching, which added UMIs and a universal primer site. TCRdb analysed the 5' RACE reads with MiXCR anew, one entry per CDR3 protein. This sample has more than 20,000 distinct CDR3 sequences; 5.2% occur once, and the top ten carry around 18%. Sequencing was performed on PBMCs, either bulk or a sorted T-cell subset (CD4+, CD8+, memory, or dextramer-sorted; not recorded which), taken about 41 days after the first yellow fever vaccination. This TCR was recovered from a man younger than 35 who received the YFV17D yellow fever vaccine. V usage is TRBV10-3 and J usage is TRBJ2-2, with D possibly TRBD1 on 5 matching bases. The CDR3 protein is CAISEKSARGGELFF. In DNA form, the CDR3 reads TGTGCCATCAGTGAGAAGTCAGCAAGGGGCGGGGAGCTGTTTTTT.